The entry below describes one T cell receptor (beta chain). These data are taken from a study of cytomegalovirus exposure and HLA in healthy donors. CDR3 length: 13 amino acids. The V and J ends lost 5 bases and 11 bases, in that order; junction bases with no gene match: 10. In germline, CDR1 is PRHDT, CDR2 FYEKMQ (reference sequence). This PCR relied on a set of 60 Vbeta primers and 13 Jbeta primers. The method was immunoSEQ multiplex PCR; TCRdb's version includes in-frame clones alone and lacks a portion of them. The listing contains around 97,000 clones. The sample comprised PBMCs. The TCR was taken from a man aged 40-55 years in good health and CMV-seronegative. This chain links TRBV13 with TRBJ2-5, with 8 bases that match TRBD1. The CDR3 region is CASSATGGREQYF. DNA for the CDR3: TGTGCCAGCAGCGCCACAGGGGGTCGGGAGCAGTACTTC.